The rows below give T cell receptor beta chains drawn from one sample of a study of vaccination effects on CD4 cells after COVID-19. Their recognized antigens are unknown. Produced via immunoSEQ multiplex PCR; TCRdb's table is partial and in-frame only. The profile shows 66,000 or so clones, over 75% of them singletons. The material was CD4+ T cells from PBMCs cultured without peptide, obtained after COVID-19 vaccination. The receptor source for this set is a human donor who received a COVID-19 vaccine. Both conserved end residues are part of each CDR3. Only some rows state a clone size, as once, few, many or a class for expanded clones.

size: once
V: TRBV6-5
J: TRBJ1-4
length: 12
CDR3: CASGRVGEKLFF

size: .
V: TRBV30
J: TRBJ1-1
length: 13
CDR3: CAWSRTVNTEAFF

size: .
V: TRBV5-6
J: TRBJ2-2
length: 16
CDR3: CASSFSTGTGVGELFF

size: .
V: TRBV2
J: TRBJ1-4
length: 15
CDR3: CASSELTGANEKLFF

size: .
V: TRBV18
J: TRBJ1-3
length: 15
CDR3: CASSPQGTRGDTIYF

size: .
V: TRBV19
J: TRBJ1-1
length: 13
CDR3: CASSDAGRRRAFF

size: .
V: TRBV4-2
J: TRBJ1-6
length: 15
CDR3: CASSWGQGQGSPLHF

size: .
V: TRBV28
J: TRBJ1-3
length: 16
CDR3: CASNTPGVSSGNTIYF

size: .
V: TRBV10-2
J: TRBJ1-5
length: 12
CDR3: CAVQGIGQPQHF

size: .
V: TRBV15
J: TRBJ1-4
length: 13
CDR3: CATSREGGEKLFF

size: .
V: TRBV10-3
J: TRBJ1-4
length: 15
CDR3: CAISELGKGEEKLFF

size: .
V: TRBV6-2/TRBV6-3
J: TRBJ1-4
length: 15
CDR3: CASSYPGQGEEKLFF

size: many
V: TRBV5-1
J: TRBJ2-1
length: 15
CDR3: CASSLGRTEWNEQFF

size: once
V: TRBV9
J: TRBJ2-3
length: 13
CDR3: CASSPYSTDTQYF

size: .
V: TRBV19
J: TRBJ1-2
length: 15
CDR3: CASTSRDRAIYGYTF